This T cell receptor (beta chain) was profiled in a study of blood T cell repertoires in COVID-19. Study-level information: The United States, Italy and Spain were the sources of the acute and convalescent COVID-19 samples. PBMCs, B-cell-depleted T cells, or T cells were the source of the cDNA or gDNA that made up the material.

This CDR3 region has 15 residues. The germline V gene encodes CDR1 SQVTM and CDR2 ANQGSEA. With 3 bases removed from V and 3 bases from J, the gap between germline ends came to 15 bases. Per the authors' pipeline: Amplification of reference gene primers provided the estimated nucleated cell counts. Produced via immunoSEQ multiplex PCR; TCRdb's table is partial and in-frame only. That table is the source of V, J and clone size, and D and trimming were worked out from the DNA. The sample has approximately 100,000 clones, less than 90% seen once. The source of this sequence is a woman in her sixties or seventies with acute or convalescent COVID-19. This chain uses TRBV29-1 with TRBJ2-1; a weak D match, TRBD1 (6 bases). The specimen was peripheral blood. The CDR3 nucleotides are TGCAGCGTTGAGCCGACAGGAAAAAACTACAATGAGCAGTTCTTC. It specifies CSVEPTGKNYNEQFF.